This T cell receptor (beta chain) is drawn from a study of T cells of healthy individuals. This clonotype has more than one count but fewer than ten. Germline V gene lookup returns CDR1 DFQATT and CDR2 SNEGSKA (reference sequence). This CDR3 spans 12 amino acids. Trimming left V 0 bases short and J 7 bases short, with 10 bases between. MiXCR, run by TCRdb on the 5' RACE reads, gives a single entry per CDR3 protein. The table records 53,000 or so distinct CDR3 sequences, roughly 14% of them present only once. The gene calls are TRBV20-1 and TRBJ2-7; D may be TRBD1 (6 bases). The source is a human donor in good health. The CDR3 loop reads CSARDTGWEQYF. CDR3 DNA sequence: TGCAGTGCTAGAGATACAGGGTGGGAGCAGTACTTC.